The rows below give T cell receptor beta chains drawn from one sample of a study of blood T cell repertoires in COVID-19. Assay: immunoSEQ multiplex PCR; the TCRdb copy retains only in-frame clones and omits some. Found here are over 20,000 clones, 80% to 90% of them singletons; the top ten hold 15% to 20%. The sample comprised peripheral blood. These receptors were taken from a man in his 70s with acute or convalescent COVID-19. The CDR3 runs from the conserved cysteine through the conserved F or W. D genes are given only for firm matches. Rows give clone size only sometimes, using once, few, many, or a class for an expanded clone.

>TRBJ2-1|NA|TRBV5-1|NA
CASSSTGSSSYNEQFF
TGCGCCAGCAGCTCGACGGGGTCCTCCTCCTACAATGAGCAGTTCTTC
>TRBJ1-2|TRBD1|TRBV6-6|NA
CASSQTGFGYTF
TGTGCCAGCAGCCAGACAGGGTTTGGCTACACCTTC
>TRBJ2-5|TRBD1|TRBV3-1/TRBV3-2|NA
CASSWGQGLQTQYF
TGTGCCAGCAGCTGGGGACAGGGTCTACAGACCCAGTACTTC
>TRBJ2-1|TRBD2|TRBV6-2/TRBV6-3|NA
CASSYDTGLATTDEQFF
TGTGCCAGCAGTTACGACACGGGACTAGCGACCACGGATGAGCAGTTCTTC
>TRBJ2-5|TRBD2|TRBV5-6|NA
CASSLSGEGLRAQYF
TGTGCCAGCAGCTTGTCGGGGGAGGGACTCAGGGCCCAGTACTTC
>TRBJ2-7|NA|TRBV7-2|once
CASSLAQGYEQYF
TGTGCCAGCAGCTTAGCACAGGGCTACGAGCAGTACTTC
>TRBJ1-4|NA|TRBV7-8|NA
CASSFLGRNEKLFF
TGTGCCAGCAGCTTCTTGGGCAGGAATGAAAAACTGTTTTTT
>TRBJ2-7|NA|TRBV25-1|NA
CASSDGGSPVYEQYF
TGTGCCAGCAGTGATGGGGGGAGTCCCGTCTACGAGCAGTACTTC
>TRBJ2-5|TRBD1|TRBV7-9|NA
CASSLRGPETQYF
TGTGCCAGCAGCTTAAGGGGGCCAGAGACCCAGTACTTC
>TRBJ2-1|TRBD1|TRBV28|NA
CASSPRQGNEQFF
TGTGCCAGCAGTCCCCGACAGGGGAATGAGCAGTTCTTC
>TRBJ2-5|NA|TRBV7-9|NA
CASSLGRGPKGQETQYF
TGTGCCAGCAGCTTAGGGAGGGGGCCAAAAGGGCAAGAGACCCAGTACTTC
>TRBJ2-5|NA|TRBV27|NA
CASRSVEPLETQYF
TGTGCCAGCAGGAGTGTTGAGCCTTTGGAGACCCAGTACTTC
>TRBJ2-3|NA|TRBV10-3|once
CAISESTADTQYF
TGTGCCATCAGTGAGTCGACAGCAGATACGCAGTATTTT
>TRBJ1-4|NA|TRBV21-1|NA
CASSKARGQGAGEKLFF
TGTGCCAGCAGCAAAGCGCGTGGACAGGGGGCAGGTGAAAAACTGTTTTTT
>TRBJ2-7|NA|TRBV7-9|NA
CASSFSYEQYF
TGTGCCAGCAGCTTTTCGTACGAGCAGTACTTC
>TRBJ2-7|TRBD2|TRBV4-3|NA
CASSQGLATYEQYF
TGCGCCAGCAGCCAAGGACTAGCGACCTACGAGCAGTACTTC
>TRBJ2-1|TRBD2|TRBV9|NA
CASSVSGSSYNEQFF
TGTGCCAGCAGCGTTAGCGGGAGCTCCTACAATGAGCAGTTCTTC
>TRBJ2-4|TRBD1|TRBV2|NA
CASSQDRPKNIQYF
TGTGCCAGCAGTCAGGACAGGCCCAAAAACATTCAGTACTTC
>TRBJ2-6|TRBD2|TRBV2|NA
CASRETSESGANVLTF
TGTGCCAGCAGGGAGACTAGCGAGTCTGGGGCCAACGTCCTGACTTTC
>TRBJ1-1|NA|TRBV2|NA
CASRISPNTEAFF
TGTGCCAGTAGAATTTCACCGAACACTGAAGCTTTCTTT
>TRBJ1-3|NA|TRBV28|NA
CASSSRNTGNTIYF
TGTGCCAGCAGTTCGAGGAACACTGGAAACACCATATATTTT
>TRBJ1-2|TRBD1|TRBV5-6|NA
CASSLERTGYGYTF
TGTGCCAGCAGCTTGGAGCGGACAGGGTATGGCTACACCTTC
>TRBJ2-1|TRBD1|TRBV5-1|NA
CASSLGQGSYNEQFF
TGCGCCAGCAGCTTGGGACAGGGAAGCTACAATGAGCAGTTCTTC
>TRBJ1-5|NA|TRBV6-5|once
CASSPHGDQPQHF
TGTGCCAGCAGTCCGCACGGGGATCAGCCCCAGCATTTT
>TRBJ2-5|NA|TRBV5-1|NA
CASSSGLLEGETQYF
TGCGCCAGCAGCTCAGGACTCCTAGAGGGAGAGACCCAGTACTTC
>TRBJ1-5|TRBD1|TRBV7-8|NA
CASSLGQGATIYQPQHF
TGTGCCAGCAGCTTAGGACAGGGGGCAACGATATATCAGCCCCAGCATTTT
>TRBJ2-7|TRBD2|TRBV6-5|NA
CASDLMGGREQYF
TGTGCCAGCGACCTGATGGGAGGGCGCGAGCAGTACTTC
>TRBJ1-4|TRBD1|TRBV19|NA
CASSSGTGGEKLFF
TGTGCCAGTAGTAGTGGGACAGGGGGCGAAAAACTGTTTTTT
>TRBJ1-1|TRBD1|TRBV3-1/TRBV3-2|NA
CASSSTGGTEAFF
TGTGCCAGCAGCTCCACAGGGGGCACTGAAGCTTTCTTT
>TRBJ1-4|NA|TRBV6-2/TRBV6-3|NA
CASSKGDNEKLFF
TGTGCCAGCAGTAAGGGGGACAATGAAAAACTGTTTTTT
>TRBJ1-6|NA|TRBV12-3/TRBV12-4|once
CASSPYYNSPLHF
TGTGCCAGCAGTCCCTATTATAATTCACCCCTCCACTTT
>TRBJ2-2|NA|TRBV6-2/TRBV6-3|NA
CASSYRAGTGELFF
TGTGCCAGCAGTTACAGGGCGGGCACCGGGGAGCTGTTTTTT
>TRBJ2-1|TRBD2|TRBV24-1|NA
CATSDFQREGQDNEQFF
TGTGCCACCAGTGATTTCCAGCGGGAGGGCCAGGACAATGAGCAGTTCTTC
>TRBJ1-2|TRBD1|TRBV7-3|NA
CASSLGDRPNYGYTF
TGTGCCAGCAGCCTAGGGGACAGACCTAACTATGGCTACACCTTC
>TRBJ2-5|TRBD2|TRBV6-2/TRBV6-3|NA
CASSPPLAGAQETQYF
TGTGCCAGCAGTCCCCCACTAGCGGGAGCCCAAGAGACCCAGTACTTC
>TRBJ1-2|NA|TRBV4-3|NA
CASSQDRSINYGYTF
TGCGCCAGCAGCCAAGACAGGTCAATAAACTATGGCTACACCTTC
>TRBJ2-1|NA|TRBV2|NA
CASSSQVYPGNEQFF
TGTGCCAGCAGCTCCCAAGTATATCCGGGCAATGAGCAGTTCTTC
>TRBJ2-1|NA|TRBV6-5|NA
CASSYRESSYNEQFF
TGTGCCAGCAGTTACCGGGAAAGCTCCTACAATGAGCAGTTCTTC
>TRBJ1-1|TRBD1|TRBV5-1|NA
CASSFGQGVSNTEAFF
TGCGCCAGCAGCTTCGGACAGGGGGTGAGTAACACTGAAGCTTTCTTT
>TRBJ2-7|TRBD1|TRBV5-1|once
CASSLEGGQGYYEQYF
TGCGCCAGCAGCTTGGAGGGGGGACAGGGCTACTACGAGCAGTACTTC
>TRBJ1-1|TRBD1|TRBV19|once
CASTEDRDTEAFF
TGTGCCAGTACCGAGGACAGGGACACTGAAGCTTTCTTT
>TRBJ2-1|TRBD2|TRBV28|NA
CASSSLSGRFSYNEQFF
TGTGCCAGCAGTTCCCTTAGCGGGAGGTTCTCCTACAATGAGCAGTTCTTC
>TRBJ1-2|NA|TRBV18|NA
CASSPTGSDYGYTF
TGTGCCAGCTCACCTACGGGATCAGACTATGGCTACACCTTC
>TRBJ2-1|NA|TRBV7-9|NA
CASSLEGLGYNEQFF
TGTGCCAGCAGCTTAGAGGGGCTGGGGTACAATGAGCAGTTCTTC
>TRBJ2-7|TRBD2|TRBV4-2|NA
CASSRGTSGAYEQYF
TGTGCCAGCAGCCGAGGGACTAGCGGGGCCTACGAGCAGTACTTC
>TRBJ2-2|NA|TRBV5-1|NA
CASSLEASLNTGELFF
TGCGCCAGCAGCTTGGAAGCTAGCCTAAACACCGGGGAGCTGTTTTTT
>TRBJ2-1|TRBD2|TRBV28|NA
CASSPSSGRGSYNEQFF
TGTGCCAGCAGTCCCAGTAGCGGGAGGGGCTCCTACAATGAGCAGTTCTTC
>TRBJ1-5|NA|TRBV5-1|NA
CASSFAGLNQPQHF
TGCGCCAGCAGCTTTGCGGGGCTGAATCAGCCCCAGCATTTT
>TRBJ1-2|NA|TRBV2|NA
CASSEIRGTDYGYTF
TGTGCCAGCAGTGAAATTCGGGGGACCGACTATGGCTACACCTTC
>TRBJ1-1|NA|TRBV9|NA
CASSAFQGNTEAFF
TGTGCCAGCAGCGCATTTCAGGGGAACACTGAAGCTTTCTTT
>TRBJ1-3|TRBD1|TRBV7-2|NA
CASSGQGASSGNTIYF
TGTGCCAGCTCCGGACAGGGGGCCTCCTCTGGAAACACCATATATTTT
>TRBJ2-3|TRBD2|TRBV4-2|NA
CASSQDLGGGGVDTQYF
TGTGCCAGCAGCCAAGATTTAGGCGGGGGGGGAGTAGATACGCAGTATTTT